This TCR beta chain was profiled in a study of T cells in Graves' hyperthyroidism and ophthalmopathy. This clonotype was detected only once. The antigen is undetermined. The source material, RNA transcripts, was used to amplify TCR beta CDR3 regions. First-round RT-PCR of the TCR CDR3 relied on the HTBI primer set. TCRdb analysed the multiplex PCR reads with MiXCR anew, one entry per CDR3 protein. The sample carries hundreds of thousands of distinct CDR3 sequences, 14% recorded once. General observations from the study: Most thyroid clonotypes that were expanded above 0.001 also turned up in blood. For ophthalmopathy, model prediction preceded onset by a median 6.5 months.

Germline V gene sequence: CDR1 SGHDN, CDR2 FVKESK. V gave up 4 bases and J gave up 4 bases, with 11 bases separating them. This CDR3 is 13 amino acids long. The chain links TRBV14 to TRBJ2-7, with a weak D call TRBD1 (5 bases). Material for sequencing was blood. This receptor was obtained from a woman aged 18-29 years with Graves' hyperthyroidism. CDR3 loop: CASSRMGQYEQYF. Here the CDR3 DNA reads TGTGCCAGCAGCCGAATGGGGCAATACGAGCAGTACTTC.